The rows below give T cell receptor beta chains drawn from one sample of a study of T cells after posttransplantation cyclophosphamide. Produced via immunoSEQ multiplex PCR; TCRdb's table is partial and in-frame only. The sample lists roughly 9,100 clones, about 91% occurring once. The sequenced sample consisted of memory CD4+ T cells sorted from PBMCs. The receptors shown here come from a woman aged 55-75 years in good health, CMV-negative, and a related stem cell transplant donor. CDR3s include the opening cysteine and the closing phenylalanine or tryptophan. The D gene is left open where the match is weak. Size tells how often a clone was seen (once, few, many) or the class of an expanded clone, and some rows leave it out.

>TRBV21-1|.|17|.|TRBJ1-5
CASSCRIQGDSNQPQHF
TGTGCCAGCAGCTGCCGGATACAGGGTGATAGCAATCAGCCCCAGCATTTT
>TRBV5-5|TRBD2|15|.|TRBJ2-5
CASSTGTSGTETQYF
TGTGCCAGCAGCACGGGGACTAGCGGGACGGAGACCCAGTACTTC
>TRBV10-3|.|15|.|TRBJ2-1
CAIREDGSSYNEQFF
TGTGCCATCAGGGAGGACGGGAGCTCCTACAATGAGCAGTTCTTC
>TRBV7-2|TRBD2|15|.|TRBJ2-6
CASSPGGSGANVLTF
TGTGCCAGCAGCCCCGGGGGGTCTGGGGCCAACGTCCTGACTTTC
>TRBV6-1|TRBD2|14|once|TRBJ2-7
CASSSGLASYEQYF
TGTGCCAGCAGCTCGGGACTAGCATCCTACGAGCAGTACTTC
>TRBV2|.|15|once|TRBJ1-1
CASSEQGFMNTEAFF
TGTGCCAGCAGTGAGCAGGGTTTCATGAACACTGAAGCTTTCTTT
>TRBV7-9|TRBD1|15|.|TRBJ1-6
CASRGDRVNNSPLHF
TGTGCCAGCAGGGGGGACAGGGTGAATAATTCACCCCTCCACTTT
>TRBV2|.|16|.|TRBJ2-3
CASSDEYGGPTDTQYF
TGTGCCAGCAGCGACGAGTACGGGGGACCCACAGATACGCAGTATTTT
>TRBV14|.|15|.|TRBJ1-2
CASSPVAGANYGYTF
TGTGCCAGCAGCCCTGTTGCGGGGGCTAACTATGGCTACACCTTC
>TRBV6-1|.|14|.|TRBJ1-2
CASRVQGSDYGYTF
TGTGCCAGCAGGGTACAGGGAAGTGACTATGGCTACACCTTC
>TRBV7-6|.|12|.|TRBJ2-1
CASSLIRGEQFF
TGTGCCAGCAGCTTAATACGGGGGGAGCAGTTCTTC
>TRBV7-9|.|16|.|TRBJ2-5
CASSLAGGPTEETQYF
TGTGCCAGCAGCTTAGCCGGGGGGCCTACGGAGGAGACCCAGTACTTC
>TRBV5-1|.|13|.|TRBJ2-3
CASSALATDTQYF
TGCGCCAGCAGCGCCCTAGCCACAGATACGCAGTATTTT
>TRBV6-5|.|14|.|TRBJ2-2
CASSSGLIGGELFF
TGTGCCAGCAGTTCTGGACTAATCGGCGGGGAGCTGTTTTTT
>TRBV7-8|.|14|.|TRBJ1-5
CASSLAGGNQPQHF
TGTGCCAGCAGCTTAGCGGGGGGAAATCAGCCCCAGCATTTT
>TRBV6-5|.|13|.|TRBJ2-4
CASSDRGKNIQYF
TGTGCCAGCAGTGACCGGGGTAAAAACATTCAGTACTTC
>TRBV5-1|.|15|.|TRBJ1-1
CASSLGQVLNTEAFF
TGCGCCAGCAGCTTGGGTCAGGTCTTGAACACTGAAGCTTTCTTT
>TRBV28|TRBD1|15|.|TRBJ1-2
CASSPPDRAYYGYTF
TGTGCCAGCAGTCCCCCCGACAGGGCCTATTATGGCTACACCTTC
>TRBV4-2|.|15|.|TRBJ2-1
CASSSTGGPGNEQFF
TGTGCCAGCAGCTCAACGGGGGGCCCCGGCAATGAGCAGTTCTTC
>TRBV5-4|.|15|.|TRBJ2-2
CASSLDRTNTGELFF
TGTGCCAGCAGCTTGGACAGAACGAACACCGGGGAGCTGTTTTTT
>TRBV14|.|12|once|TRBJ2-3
CASSQGGSTQYF
TGTGCCAGCAGCCAAGGCGGGTCTACGCAGTATTTT
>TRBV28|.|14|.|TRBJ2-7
CASSLPGGAYEQYF
TGTGCCAGCAGTCTCCCAGGTGGGGCCTACGAGCAGTACTTC
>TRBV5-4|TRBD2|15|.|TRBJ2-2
CASSPSGGASGELFF
TGTGCCAGCAGCCCTAGCGGGGGGGCCTCCGGGGAGCTGTTTTTT
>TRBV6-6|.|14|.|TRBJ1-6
CASSYGGEHSPLHF
TGTGCCAGCAGTTACGGCGGGGAGCATTCACCCCTCCACTTT
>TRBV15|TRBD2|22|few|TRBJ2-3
CATSRYSPLGLAGGRRTDTQYF
TGTGCCACCAGCAGATATAGCCCCCTGGGACTAGCGGGGGGGCGACGCACAGATACGCAGTATTTT
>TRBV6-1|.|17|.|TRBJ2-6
CASSEYTGSSGANVLTF
TGTGCCAGCAGTGAATACACAGGTTCCTCTGGGGCCAACGTCCTGACTTTC
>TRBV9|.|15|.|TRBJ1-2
CASSEGSGGAYGYTF
TGTGCCAGCAGCGAGGGGAGTGGGGGGGCCTATGGCTACACCTTC
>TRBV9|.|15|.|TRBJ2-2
CASSVRSGNTGELFF
TGTGCCAGCAGCGTAAGAAGCGGGAACACCGGGGAGCTGTTTTTT
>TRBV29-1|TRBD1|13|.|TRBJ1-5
CSVETGVNQPQHF
TGCAGCGTTGAAACAGGGGTTAATCAGCCCCAGCATTTT
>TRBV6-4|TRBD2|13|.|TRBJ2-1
CASSAQRGDEQFF
TGTGCCAGCAGTGCCCAGCGGGGGGATGAGCAGTTCTTC
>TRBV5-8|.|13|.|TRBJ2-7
CASTRTLSYEQYF
TGTGCCAGCACCCGGACTCTCTCCTACGAGCAGTACTTC
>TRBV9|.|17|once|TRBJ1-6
CASSPKTGPGSASPLHF
TGTGCCAGCAGTCCTAAGACAGGCCCCGGATCAGCCTCACCCCTCCACTTT
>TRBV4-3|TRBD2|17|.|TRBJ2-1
CASSQDIAGGPRNEQFF
TGCGCCAGCAGCCAAGATATAGCGGGAGGGCCTCGGAATGAGCAGTTCTTC